This TCR beta chain was recovered during a study of Ad26.COV2.S vaccination and SARS-CoV-2 variants. Concerning this clone: The sample carries other DNA sequences with the same CDR3.

V was cut by 9 bases and J by 6 bases, with 15 bases left in between. The CDR3 has 12 residues. Germline CDR1 and CDR2: MNHEY and SVGEGT. Data came from immunoSEQ multiplex PCR; TCRdb stores just in-frame clones and leaves some out. Of approximately 480,000 clones listed, roughly 87% are singletons. Treatment denoted: about 20 received Ad26.COV2.S at low or high dose, single or two shots; about 5 received placebo; per-sample allocation not given. Material that was analyzed had been drawn on day 63 after the first vaccine or placebo injection. Material: peripheral blood, obtained in a trial of Ad26.COV2.S vaccine versus placebo. This clonotype originated in a person aged 18 to 65 who received the Ad26.COV2.S COVID-19 vaccine or a placebo. The rearrangement links TRBV6-2 or TRBV6-3 to TRBJ2-7; the D is unclear. The CDR3 DNA reads TGTGCCAGTAGCCACCTCTTGGGCGAGCAGTACTTC. This encodes CASSHLLGEQYF.